This T cell receptor beta chain was found in a study of OX40 agonist ivuxolimab in advanced cancers. Produced via immunoSEQ multiplex PCR; TCRdb's table is partial and in-frame only. The sample gives roughly 50,000 clones, 80% to 85% of which show up once; 9.5% to 15% is in the top ten. The clonotype was recovered from an adult with an advanced solid tumor such as melanoma, head and neck, liver or kidney cancer. The specimen comprised CD4+ or CD8+ T cells sorted from blood, sampled in a trial of the OX40 agonist ivuxolimab.

CDR3 loop: CASSYGGKATQYF. In DNA, the CDR3 is TGTGCCAGCAGTTACGGGGGGAAAGCGACCCAGTACTTC. This sequence joins TRBV6-6 and TRBJ2-5; the D gene is possibly TRBD2 (6 bases). Trimming stripped 2 bases from V and 7 bases from J, with 11 bases between. The CDR3 extends over 13 amino acids. Germline CDR1 is MNHNY and CDR2 is SVGAGI (reference sequence).